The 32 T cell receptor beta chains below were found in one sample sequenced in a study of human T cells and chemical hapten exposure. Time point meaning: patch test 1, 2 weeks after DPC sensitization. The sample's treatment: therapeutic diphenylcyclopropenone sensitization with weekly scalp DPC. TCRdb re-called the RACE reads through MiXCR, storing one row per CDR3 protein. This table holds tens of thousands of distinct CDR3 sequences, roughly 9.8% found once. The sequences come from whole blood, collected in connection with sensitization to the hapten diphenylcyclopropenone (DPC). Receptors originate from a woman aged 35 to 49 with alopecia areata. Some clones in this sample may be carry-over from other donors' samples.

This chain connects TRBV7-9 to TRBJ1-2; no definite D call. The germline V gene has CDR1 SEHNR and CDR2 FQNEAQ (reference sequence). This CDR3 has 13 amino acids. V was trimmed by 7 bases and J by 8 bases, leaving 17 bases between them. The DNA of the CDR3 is TGTGCCAGCACACTCAACGGCCCCGAGGGCTACACCTTC. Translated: CASTLNGPEGYTF.

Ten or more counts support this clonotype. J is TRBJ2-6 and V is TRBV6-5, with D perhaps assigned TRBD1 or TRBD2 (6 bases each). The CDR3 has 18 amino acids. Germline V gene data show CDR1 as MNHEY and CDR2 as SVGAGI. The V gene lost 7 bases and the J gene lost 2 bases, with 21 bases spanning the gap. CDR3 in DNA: TGTGCCAGCATGGGGGCTGGCGGGACCGGACCTGGGGCCAACGTCCTGACTTTC. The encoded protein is CASMGAGGTGPGANVLTF.

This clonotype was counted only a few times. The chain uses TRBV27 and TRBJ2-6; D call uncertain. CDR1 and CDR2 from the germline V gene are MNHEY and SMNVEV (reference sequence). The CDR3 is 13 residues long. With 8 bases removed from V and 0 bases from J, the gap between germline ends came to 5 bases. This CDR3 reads CASQISGANVLTF. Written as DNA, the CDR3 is TGTGCCAGCCAGATCTCTGGGGCCAACGTCCTGACTTTC.

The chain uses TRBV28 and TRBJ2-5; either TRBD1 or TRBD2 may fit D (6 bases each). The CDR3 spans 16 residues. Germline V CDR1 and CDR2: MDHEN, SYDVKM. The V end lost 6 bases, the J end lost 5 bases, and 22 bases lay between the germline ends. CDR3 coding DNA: TGTGCCAGCAGCCCTCCGGGGGCAGGGATAGGGGAGACCCAGTACTTC. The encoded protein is CASSPPGAGIGETQYF. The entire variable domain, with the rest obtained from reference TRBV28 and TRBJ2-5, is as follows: DVKVTQSSRYLVKRTGEKVFLECVQDMDHENMFWYRQDPGLGLRLIYFSYDVKMKEKGDIPEGYSVSREKKERFSLILESASTNQTSMYLCASSPPGAGIGETQYFGPGTRLLVL.

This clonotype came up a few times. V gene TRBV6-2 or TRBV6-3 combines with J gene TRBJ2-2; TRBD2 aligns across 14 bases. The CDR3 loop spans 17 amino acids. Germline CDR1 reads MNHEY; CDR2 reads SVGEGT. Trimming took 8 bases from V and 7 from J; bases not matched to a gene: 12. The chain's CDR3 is CASADGLAGGHGGELFF. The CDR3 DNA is TGTGCCAGCGCCGACGGACTAGCGGGGGGCCACGGCGGGGAGCTGTTTTTT.

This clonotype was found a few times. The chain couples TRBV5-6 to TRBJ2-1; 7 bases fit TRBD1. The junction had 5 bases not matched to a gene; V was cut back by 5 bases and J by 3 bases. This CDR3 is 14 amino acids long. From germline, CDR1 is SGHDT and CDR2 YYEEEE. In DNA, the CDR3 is TGTGCCAGCAGGACAGGGTGGGGCTACAATGAGCAGTTCTTC. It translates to CASRTGWGYNEQFF. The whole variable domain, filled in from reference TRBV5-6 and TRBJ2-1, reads DAGVTQSPTHLIKTRGQQVTLRCSPKSGHDTVSWYQQALGQGPQFIFQYYEEEERQRGNFPDRFSGHQFPNYSSELNVNALLLGDSALYLCASRTGWGYNEQFFGPGTRLTVL.

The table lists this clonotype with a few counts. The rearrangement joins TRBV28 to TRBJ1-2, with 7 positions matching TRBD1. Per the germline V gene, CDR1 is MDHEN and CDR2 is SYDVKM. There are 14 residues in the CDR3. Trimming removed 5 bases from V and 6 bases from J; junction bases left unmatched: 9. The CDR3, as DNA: TGTGCCAGCAGTATTGTGGAGGGGGCCAATGGCTACACCTTC. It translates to CASSIVEGANGYTF.

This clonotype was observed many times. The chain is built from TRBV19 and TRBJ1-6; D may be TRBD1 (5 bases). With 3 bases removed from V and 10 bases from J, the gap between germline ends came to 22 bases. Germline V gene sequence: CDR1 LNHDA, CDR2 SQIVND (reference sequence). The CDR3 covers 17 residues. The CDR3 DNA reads TGTGCCAGTAGTATCGGACCGGATGGGGGAGTGAGATCACCCCTCCACTTT. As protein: CASSIGPDGGVRSPLHF.

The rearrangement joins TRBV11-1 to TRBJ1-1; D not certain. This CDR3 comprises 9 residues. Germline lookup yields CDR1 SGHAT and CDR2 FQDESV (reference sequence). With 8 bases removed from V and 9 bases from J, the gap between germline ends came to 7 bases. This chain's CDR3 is CASGPQAFF. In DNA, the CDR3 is TGTGCCAGCGGGCCGCAAGCTTTCTTT.

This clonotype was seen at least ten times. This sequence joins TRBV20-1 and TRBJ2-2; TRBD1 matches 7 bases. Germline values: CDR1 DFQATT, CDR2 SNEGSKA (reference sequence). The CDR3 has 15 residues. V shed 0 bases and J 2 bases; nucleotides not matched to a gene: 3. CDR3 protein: CSAREGQPNTGELFF. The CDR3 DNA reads TGCAGTGCTAGAGAGGGACAGCCTAACACCGGGGAGCTGTTTTTT.

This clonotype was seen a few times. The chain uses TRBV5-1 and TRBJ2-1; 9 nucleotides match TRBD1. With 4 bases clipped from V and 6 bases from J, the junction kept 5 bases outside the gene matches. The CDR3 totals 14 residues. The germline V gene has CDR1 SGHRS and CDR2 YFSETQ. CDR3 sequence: CASSGGTGTNEQFF. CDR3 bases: TGCGCCAGCAGCGGGGGGACAGGGACCAATGAGCAGTTCTTC. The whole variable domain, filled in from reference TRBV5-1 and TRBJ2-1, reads KAGVTQTPRYLIKTRGQQVTLSCSPISGHRSVSWYQQTPGQGLQFLFEYFSETQRNKGNFPGRFSGRQFSNSRSEMNVSTLELGDSALYLCASSGGTGTNEQFFGPGTRLTVL.

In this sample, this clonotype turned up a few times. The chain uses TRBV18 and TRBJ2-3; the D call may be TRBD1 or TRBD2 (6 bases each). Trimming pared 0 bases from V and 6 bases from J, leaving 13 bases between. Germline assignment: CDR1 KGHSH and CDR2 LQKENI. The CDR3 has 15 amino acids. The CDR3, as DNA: TGTGCCAGCTCACCACCCCCGGGGGCTGGGGATACGCAGTATTTT. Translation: CASSPPPGAGDTQYF.

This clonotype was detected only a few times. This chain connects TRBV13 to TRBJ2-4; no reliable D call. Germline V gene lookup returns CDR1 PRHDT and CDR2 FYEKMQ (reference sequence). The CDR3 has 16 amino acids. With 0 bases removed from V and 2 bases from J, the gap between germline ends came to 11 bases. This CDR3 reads CASSLGENLPKNIQYF. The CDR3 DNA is TGTGCCAGCAGCTTAGGAGAGAACCTACCCAAAAACATTCAGTACTTC.

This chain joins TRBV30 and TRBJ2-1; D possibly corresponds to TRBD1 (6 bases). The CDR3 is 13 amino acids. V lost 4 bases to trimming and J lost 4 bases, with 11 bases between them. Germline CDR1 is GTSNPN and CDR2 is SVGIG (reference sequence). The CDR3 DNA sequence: TGTGCCTGGACCGGGACACCTTACAATGAGCAGTTCTTC. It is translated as CAWTGTPYNEQFF.

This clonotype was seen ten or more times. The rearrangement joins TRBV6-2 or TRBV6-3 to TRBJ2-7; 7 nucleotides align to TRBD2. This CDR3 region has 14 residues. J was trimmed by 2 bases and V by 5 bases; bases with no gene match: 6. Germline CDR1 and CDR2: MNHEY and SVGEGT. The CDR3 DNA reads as TGTGCCAGCAGTGACTTAGCGGGTCCCTACGAGCAGTACTTC. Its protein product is CASSDLAGPYEQYF.

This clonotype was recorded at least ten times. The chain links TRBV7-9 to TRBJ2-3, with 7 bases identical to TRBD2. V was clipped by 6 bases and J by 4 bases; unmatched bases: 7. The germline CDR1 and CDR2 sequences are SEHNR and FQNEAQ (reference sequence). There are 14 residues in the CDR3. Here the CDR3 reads CASRPSGPADTQYF. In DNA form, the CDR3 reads TGTGCCAGCAGGCCTAGCGGACCGGCAGATACGCAGTATTTT.

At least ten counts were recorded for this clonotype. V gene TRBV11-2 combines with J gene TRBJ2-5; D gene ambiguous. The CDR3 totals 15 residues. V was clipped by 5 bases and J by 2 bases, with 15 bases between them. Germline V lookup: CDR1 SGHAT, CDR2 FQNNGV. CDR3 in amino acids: CASSPTGWQQETQYF. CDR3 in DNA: TGTGCCAGCAGCCCCACCGGTTGGCAGCAAGAGACCCAGTACTTC.

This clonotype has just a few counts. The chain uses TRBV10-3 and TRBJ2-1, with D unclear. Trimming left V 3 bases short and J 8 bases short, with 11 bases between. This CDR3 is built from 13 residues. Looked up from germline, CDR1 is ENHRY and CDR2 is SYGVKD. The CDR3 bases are TGTGCCATCAGTGAAGGGTTTGAGGATGAGCAGTTCTTC. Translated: CAISEGFEDEQFF.

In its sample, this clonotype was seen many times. The CDR3 loop reads CAISEAGQGAEAFF. The CDR3, as DNA: TGTGCCATCAGTGAGGCGGGACAGGGGGCTGAAGCTTTCTTT. This chain uses TRBV10-3 with TRBJ1-1; 11 bases are shared with TRBD1. The CDR3 has 14 amino acids. V was pared by 2 bases and J by 6 bases, with 2 bases of the junction left unmatched. Germline CDR1 reads ENHRY; CDR2 reads SYGVKD.

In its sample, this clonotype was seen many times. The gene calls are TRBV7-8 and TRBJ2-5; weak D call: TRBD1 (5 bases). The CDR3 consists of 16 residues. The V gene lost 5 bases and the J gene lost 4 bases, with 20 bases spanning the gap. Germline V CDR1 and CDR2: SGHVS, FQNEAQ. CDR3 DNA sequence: TGTGCCAGCAGCACACTTCTGTCTGGGGCGCGAGAGACCCAGTACTTC. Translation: CASSTLLSGARETQYF.

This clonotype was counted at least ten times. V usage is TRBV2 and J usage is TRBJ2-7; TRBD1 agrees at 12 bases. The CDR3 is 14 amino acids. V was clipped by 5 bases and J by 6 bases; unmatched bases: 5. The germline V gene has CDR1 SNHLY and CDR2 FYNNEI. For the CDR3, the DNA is TGTGCCAGCAGTACGGGACAGGGGGCAGTCGAGCAGTACTTC. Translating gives CASSTGQGAVEQYF.

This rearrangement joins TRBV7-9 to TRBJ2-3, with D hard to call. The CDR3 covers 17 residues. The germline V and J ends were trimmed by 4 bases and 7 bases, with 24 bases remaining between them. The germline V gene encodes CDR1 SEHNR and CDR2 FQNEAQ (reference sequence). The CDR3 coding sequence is TGTGCCAGCAGCTGGCCCCGTTTCGTCACAGTTCAAAATACGCAGTATTTT. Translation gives CASSWPRFVTVQNTQYF.

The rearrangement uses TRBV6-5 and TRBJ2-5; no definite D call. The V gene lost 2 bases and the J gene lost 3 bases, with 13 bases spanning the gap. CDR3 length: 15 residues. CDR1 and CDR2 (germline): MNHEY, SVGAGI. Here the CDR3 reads CASSYIQNPKETQYF. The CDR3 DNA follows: TGTGCCAGCAGTTACATACAGAACCCAAAAGAGACCCAGTACTTC.

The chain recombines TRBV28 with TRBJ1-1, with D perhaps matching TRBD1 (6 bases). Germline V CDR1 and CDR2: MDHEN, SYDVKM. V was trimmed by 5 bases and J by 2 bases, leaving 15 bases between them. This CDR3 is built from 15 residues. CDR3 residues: CASSITGIVNTEAFF. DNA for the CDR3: TGTGCCAGCAGTATTACAGGGATCGTCAACACTGAAGCTTTCTTT. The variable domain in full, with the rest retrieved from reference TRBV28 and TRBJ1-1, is DVKVTQSSRYLVKRTGEKVFLECVQDMDHENMFWYRQDPGLGLRLIYFSYDVKMKEKGDIPEGYSVSREKKERFSLILESASTNQTSMYLCASSITGIVNTEAFFGQGTRLTVV.

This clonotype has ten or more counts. The CDR3 coding sequence is TGTGCCAGCAGCTTAACATACGGCGAAGCTGAAGCTTTCTTT. Encoded protein: CASSLTYGEAEAFF. V gene TRBV7-9 combines with J gene TRBJ1-1; D is ambiguous. This CDR3 comprises 14 residues. Trimming shortened V by 2 bases and J by 6 bases, and 13 bases separated the two germline ends. Germline values: CDR1 SEHNR, CDR2 FQNEAQ (reference sequence). The variable domain in full, with the rest retrieved from reference TRBV7-9 and TRBJ1-1, is DTGVSQNPRHKITKRGQNVTFRCDPISEHNRLYWYRQTLGQGPEFLTYFQNEAQLEKSRLLSDRFSAERPKGSFSTLEIQRTEQGDSAMYLCASSLTYGEAEAFFGQGTRLTVV.

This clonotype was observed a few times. CDR3 in amino acids: CASSDPGSETQYF. CDR3 DNA: TGCGCCAGCAGTGATCCGGGTTCGGAGACCCAGTACTTC. V gene TRBV10-1 combines with J gene TRBJ2-5; D is unclear. V dropped 3 bases and J dropped 5 bases, with 10 bases sitting between them. The CDR3 loop spans 13 amino acids. Germline assignment: CDR1 WNHNN and CDR2 SYGVQD (reference sequence).

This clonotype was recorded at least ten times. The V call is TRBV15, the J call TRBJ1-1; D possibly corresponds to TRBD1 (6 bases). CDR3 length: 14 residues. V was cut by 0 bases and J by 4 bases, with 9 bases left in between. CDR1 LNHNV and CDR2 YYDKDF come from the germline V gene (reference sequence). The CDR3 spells CATSREQGSTEAFF. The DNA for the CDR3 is TGTGCCACCAGCAGAGAACAGGGAAGCACTGAAGCTTTCTTT. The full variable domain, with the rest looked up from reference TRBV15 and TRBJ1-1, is DAMVIQNPRYQVTQFGKPVTLSCSQTLNHNVMYWYQQKSSQAPKLLFHYYDKDFNNEADTPDNFQSRRPNTSFCFLDIRSPGLGDTAMYLCATSREQGSTEAFFGQGTRLTVV.

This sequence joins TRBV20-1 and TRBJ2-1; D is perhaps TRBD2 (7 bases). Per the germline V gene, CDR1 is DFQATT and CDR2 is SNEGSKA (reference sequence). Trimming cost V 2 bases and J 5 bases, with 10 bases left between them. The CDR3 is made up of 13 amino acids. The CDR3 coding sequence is TGCAGTGCTAGACGGGGGGCCAACAATGAGCAGTTCTTC. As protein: CSARRGANNEQFF.

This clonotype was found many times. As DNA, the CDR3 is TGTGCCAGCAGCCAGACAGGGTCGTTCGGTCAGCCCCAGCATTTT. It translates to CASSQTGSFGQPQHF. This chain links TRBV25-1 with TRBJ1-5; 7 bases line up with TRBD1. The CDR3 is 15 residues long. The germline V gene encodes CDR1 MGHDK and CDR2 SYGVNS. V lost 6 bases and J lost 6; bases outside the gene matches: 11.

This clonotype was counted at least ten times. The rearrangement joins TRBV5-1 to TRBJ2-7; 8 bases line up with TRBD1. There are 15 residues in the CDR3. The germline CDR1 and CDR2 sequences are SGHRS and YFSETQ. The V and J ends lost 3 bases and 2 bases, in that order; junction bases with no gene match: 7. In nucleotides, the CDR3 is TGCGCCAGCAGCTCGGTGGACAGGGATGCCTACGAGCAGTACTTC. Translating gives CASSSVDRDAYEQYF.

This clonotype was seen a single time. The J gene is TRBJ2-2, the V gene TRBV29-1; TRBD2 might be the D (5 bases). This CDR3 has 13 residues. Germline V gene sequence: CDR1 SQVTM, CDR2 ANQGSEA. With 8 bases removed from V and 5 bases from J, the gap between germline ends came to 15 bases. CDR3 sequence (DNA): TGCAGCACACTTACGGGGATAACCGGGGAGCTGTTTTTT. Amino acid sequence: CSTLTGITGELFF.

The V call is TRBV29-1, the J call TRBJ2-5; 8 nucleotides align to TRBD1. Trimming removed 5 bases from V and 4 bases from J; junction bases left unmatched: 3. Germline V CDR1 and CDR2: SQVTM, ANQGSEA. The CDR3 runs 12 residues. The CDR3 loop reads CSVQGAPETQYF. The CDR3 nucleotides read TGCAGCGTTCAGGGGGCCCCAGAGACCCAGTACTTC.